This TCR beta chain was recovered during a study of beta chain features in type 1 diabetes. Study details: Cell yields, gender and age were similar in healthy donors and patients.

Sequenced material consisted of expressed TCRB transcripts (all of the isolated RNA was reverse transcribed). Clones were read by immunoSEQ multiplex PCR, and TCRdb kept only the in-frame ones, dropping some. The sample has about 350,000 clones, around a fifth seen once; the top ten hold approximately 0.043%. Trimming cost V 5 bases and J 2 bases, with 3 bases left between them. The CDR3 consists of 11 residues. Germline lookup yields CDR1 SEHNR and CDR2 FQNEAQ (reference sequence). Note on this clone: Antigen specificity is unknown.

Notes on the study in general: Cells with high TCR expression could be over-represented by cDNA sequencing.

The chain combines TRBV7-9 with TRBJ1-2; D is ambiguous. The sequence was obtained from a woman aged 18 to 35 in good health. The sequenced sample consisted of naive CD4+ T cells from blood. The CDR3 nucleotides read TGTGCCAGCAGCCTAAACTATGGCTACACCTTC. Residues: CASSLNYGYTF.